These 5 T cell receptor beta chains were sequenced from one sample in a study of response to subunit inactivated influenza vaccine. Via MiXCR, TCRdb re-called the RT-PCR reads, giving one row per CDR3 protein. The sample yields fewer than 550,000 distinct CDR3 sequences, around 25% seen once. Sequenced here: CD4+ T cells sorted from PBMCs, sampled more than 4 days after vaccination. The source is a man in his fifties who received an inactivated influenza vaccine.

In its sample, this clonotype was seen a few times. V usage is TRBV30 and J usage is TRBJ2-7; 9 bases line up with TRBD2. Germline trimming cut 0 bases from V and 7 bases from J; bases unmatched to any gene: 4. In germline, CDR1 is GTSNPN, CDR2 SVGIG (reference sequence). The CDR3 contains 13 residues. DNA for the CDR3: TGTGCCTGGAGTGTAGTAGCGGGGGATGAGCAGTACTTC. Protein: CAWSVVAGDEQYF.

The table lists this clonotype with a few counts. V gene TRBV7-2 combines with J gene TRBJ1-1; D is undetermined. This CDR3 contains 13 residues. CDR1 SGHTA and CDR2 FQGNSA come from the germline V gene. V was shortened by 5 bases and J by 5 bases, with 12 bases between the two germline ends. CDR3: CASSPDPETEAFF. The CDR3, as DNA: TGTGCCAGCAGCCCGGACCCGGAAACTGAAGCTTTCTTT.

This clonotype occurred a few times. CDR3 nucleotide sequence: TGTGCCATCCCGGGCATGGGTATAGAAGCTTTCTTT. Translated: CAIPGMGIEAFF. The chain is built from TRBV2 and TRBJ1-1; D uncertain. This CDR3 is 12 amino acids long. V was trimmed by 10 bases and J by 8 bases, leaving 17 bases between them. Germline V gives CDR1 SNHLY, CDR2 FYNNEI.

This chain connects TRBV11-2 to TRBJ1-1; tentative D call: TRBD1 (5 bases). Germline CDR1 and CDR2: SGHAT and FQNNGV. Trimming pared 3 bases from V and 3 bases from J, leaving 14 bases between. This CDR3 is 15 amino acids long. The CDR3, as DNA: TGTGCCAGCAGCTTGCAGGTAACGGGGGACACTGAAGCTTTCTTT. Translation gives CASSLQVTGDTEAFF.

J is TRBJ2-3 and V is TRBV12-3 or TRBV12-4, with TRBD1 matching over 9 bases. With V trimmed by 10 bases and J by 7 bases, 6 bases remained unmatched. This CDR3 is built from 12 residues. The chain's CDR3 is CATRQGGYTQYF. The CDR3 nucleotides are TGTGCCACCCGACAGGGGGGATATACGCAGTATTTT.